Below are 2 T cell receptor beta chains sequenced from a single sample in a study of T-cell memory formation after mild COVID-19 (dated by TCRdb to 2020 to 2023). Libraries came from 5' RACE. For sequencing, an Illumina NovaSeq 6000 was employed. Using fastp at Q25 and MiXCR, TCRdb reprocessed the public reads and kept productive beta chains. Identical CDR3 protein sequences are pooled into one entry, listed with their most common genes and DNA. Counted in this sample were a few hundred thousand distinct CDR3 sequences; roughly 8.2% of them appeared once. About 20% of the sample is held by the ten biggest clonotypes. Sequenced material: PBMCs or a T cell subset sorted from them (not recorded which). These receptors came from a man aged 18 to 30 who had mild COVID-19 (a few samples of this study predate the infection). The sample titles of this study are shuffled in the database, so cell type and time point are left out; the donor was told from shared clones.

The chain uses TRBV5-1 and TRBJ2-2; D might be TRBD1 (6 bases). The V end was cut by 0 bases, the J end by 6 bases, with 12 bases between. CDR3 length equals 15 residues. CDR1 and CDR2 (germline): SGHRS, YFSETQ. CDR3 region: CASSLVWDNPGELFF. CDR3 in DNA: TGCGCCAGCAGCTTGGTCTGGGACAATCCCGGGGAGCTGTTTTTT.

The chain joins TRBV7-2 to TRBJ2-3; TRBD1 or TRBD2 may be the D gene (6 bases each). The germline V gene encodes CDR1 SGHTA and CDR2 FQGNSA. The CDR3 is made up of 15 amino acids. V was cut by 4 bases and J by 0 bases, with 11 bases left in between. CDR3 coding DNA: TGTGCCAGCAGCTCGGGGGCCCACAGCACAGATACGCAGTATTTT. This sequence encodes CASSSGAHSTDTQYF.